A single sample gave rise to the 4 T cell receptor beta chains below, sequenced in a study of T-cell memory formation after mild COVID-19. MiXCR was run by TCRdb on the 5' RACE reads, yielding one entry per CDR3 protein. The repertoire holds approximately 390,000 distinct CDR3 sequences, with approximately 15% as singletons. Material: PBMCs or a T cell subset sorted from them (not recorded which). These receptors came from a man younger than 35 who had mild COVID-19 (a few samples of this study predate the infection). Cell type and time point are not known.

The V call is TRBV18, the J call TRBJ2-3, with unresolved D. Germline values: CDR1 KGHSH, CDR2 LQKENI. The ends were cut back, 3 bases at V and 7 bases at J, with 8 bases in the middle. The CDR3 covers 12 residues. CDR3 residues: CASSPEGNTQYF. For the CDR3, the DNA is TGTGCCAGCTCACCGGAAGGAAATACGCAGTATTTT.

This clonotype was recorded a few times. The rearrangement links TRBV12-3 or TRBV12-4 to TRBJ2-3, with a weak D call TRBD2 (6 bases). Trimming pared 8 bases from V and 0 bases from J, leaving 12 bases between. The CDR3 runs to 14 residues. The CDR3 DNA follows: TGTGCCAGCTCGGGACTGACTAGCACAGATACGCAGTATTTT. This codes for CASSGLTSTDTQYF.

This clonotype came up many times. This sequence joins TRBV6-5 and TRBJ2-3, with D uncertain. The CDR3 is 12 residues long. V lost 2 bases and J lost 6, with 6 bases in between. In germline, CDR1 is MNHEY, CDR2 SVGAGI. The CDR3, as DNA: TGTGCCAGCAGTTACAATAGGGATACGCAGTATTTT. Its protein is CASSYNRDTQYF.

The chain employs TRBV27 and TRBJ2-1; TRBD1 agrees at 11 bases. V lost 6 bases and J lost 8; bases outside the gene matches: 9. CDR1 is MNHEY, CDR2 SMNVEV, per germline (reference sequence). This CDR3 contains 15 residues. CDR3 region: CASRKGQGAWDEQFF. CDR3 sequence (DNA): TGTGCCAGCAGAAAAGGACAGGGGGCTTGGGATGAGCAGTTCTTC.